A single sample gave rise to the 20 T cell receptor beta chains below, sequenced in a study of T cells in women clearing cervical HPV infection. Using immunoSEQ multiplex PCR, the repertoire was profiled, and TCRdb retains in-frame clones only, with some absent. Its table lists under 30,000 clones. The sample comprised blood buffy coat. The receptors were gathered from a woman between 18 and 70 years old with a cervical HPV16 infection that either progressed to CIN3+ or cleared (not recorded which).

On this clone: The read terminates 3 residues ahead of where the CDR3 ends, so the germline J gene completes it. V and J are TRBV5-1 and TRBJ2-1; D gene unclear. V lost 2 bases, J lost 6 bases, and 6 bases lay in between. Germline V gene data show CDR1 as SGHRS and CDR2 as YFSETQ. The CDR3 contains 12 residues. CDR3 bases read: TGCGCCAGCAGCTTCTCCGGCAATGAG. Translated: CASSFSGNE. The whole CDR3 protein reads CASSFSGNEQFF. Combining the CDR3 with reference TRBV5-1 and TRBJ2-1 gives the whole variable domain KAGVTQTPRYLIKTRGQQVTLSCSPISGHRSVSWYQQTPGQGLQFLFEYFSETQRNKGNFPGRFSGRQFSNSRSEMNVSTLELGDSALYLCASSFSGNEQFFGPGTRLTVL.

Details on this clone: From the germline J gene comes the end of the CDR3, since the read stops 3 residues before it. The chain joins TRBV7-3 to TRBJ1-6, with 7 nucleotides matching TRBD1. Germline assignment: CDR1 SGHTA and CDR2 FQGTGA. Trimming removed 6 bases from V and 7 bases from J; junction bases left unmatched: 9. This CDR3 is 15 amino acids long. The sequenced part of the CDR3 DNA is TGTGCCAGCAGTCTTAACAGGGGTCGCAATTCACCC. Its translation: CASSLNRGRNSP. Given in full, the CDR3 is CASSLNRGRNSPLHF. Drawing the rest from reference TRBV7-3 and TRBJ1-6, the complete variable domain is GAGVSQTPSNKVTEKGKYVELRCDPISGHTALYWYRQSLGQGPEFLIYFQGTGAADDSGLPNDRFFAVRPEGSVSTLKIQRTERGDSAVYLCASSLNRGRNSPLHFGNGTRLTVT.

A note on this clone: Read sequence stops 3 residues before the CDR3 end, and the germline J gene provides the missing end. This chain connects TRBV29-1 to TRBJ1-1; no reliable D call. The CDR3 is 13 residues long. Trimming took 7 bases from V and 1 from J, leaving 13 bases between them. The V gene's germline CDR1 is SQVTM and CDR2 ANQGSEA. CDR3 protein: CSGQTAKNTEAFF. CDR3 DNA (partial): TGCAGCGGGCAAACAGCTAAGAACACTGAA.

Points on this clone: The read is 3 residues too short to cover the CDR3 end, so that end is filled in from the germline J gene. The chain links TRBV20-1 to TRBJ2-3; 13 bases are shared with TRBD2. With V trimmed by 2 bases and J by 0 bases, 5 bases remained unmatched. Germline assignment: CDR1 DFQATT and CDR2 SNEGSKA (reference sequence). The CDR3 length is 17 residues. This CDR3 reads CSARWTSGGQSTDTQYF. CDR3 bases read: TGCAGTGCTAGATGGACTAGCGGGGGACAAAGCACAGATACG.

As for this clone: The CDR3 is cut off 3 residues early in the read; its end comes from the germline J gene. The rearrangement joins TRBV11-2 to TRBJ2-7, with a possible D match to TRBD1 (6 bases). The CDR3 runs to 14 residues. Trimming pared 1 base from V and 1 base from J, leaving 8 bases between. CDR1 and CDR2 from the germline V gene are SGHAT and FQNNGV. The sequenced part of the CDR3 DNA is TGTGCCAGCAGCTTAGGGACAGTTTCCTACGAG. Encoded protein: CASSLGTVSYE. The full CDR3 protein is CASSLGTVSYEQYF.

Concerning this clone itself: The CDR3 end lies 3 residues beyond the end of the read and is filled in from the germline J gene. This chain joins TRBV2 and TRBJ2-2, with TRBD1 matching over 11 bases. This CDR3 comprises 13 residues. Germline-derived CDR1 and CDR2 are SNHLY and FYNNEI. CDR3 sequence: CASGQGAISPLFF. The part of the CDR3 DNA that was read is TGTGCCAGCGGACAGGGGGCAATTTCACCG.

Incomplete CDR3 DNA: TGTGCCAGTAGTATTTCCGGGTACACTGAA. It codes for CASSISGYTE. The entire CDR3 is CASSISGYTEAFF. The chain has TRBV19 and TRBJ1-1; D is unclear. The CDR3 goes on 3 residues after the read ends, and that part is filled in from the germline J gene. V dropped 3 bases and J dropped 3 bases, with 8 bases sitting between them. CDR3 size: 13 residues. The germline V gene encodes CDR1 LNHDA and CDR2 SQIVND (reference sequence).

Of note for this clone: With the read ending 3 residues before the CDR3 end, the germline J gene is used to fill in that end. This chain uses TRBV5-1 with TRBJ2-3; possibly TRBD1 for D (7 bases). Germline V gives CDR1 SGHRS, CDR2 YFSETQ. This CDR3 has 15 residues. V dropped 1 base and J dropped 5 bases, with 14 bases sitting between them. The CDR3 loop is CASSLSGGGGDTQYF. The sequenced part of the CDR3 DNA is TGCGCCAGCAGCTTGTCTGGAGGGGGCGGAGATACG.

The CDR3 sequence is CASSRRQGAVTNEKLFF. The part of the CDR3 DNA that was read is TGCGCCAGCAGCCGAAGACAGGGGGCTGTAACTAATGAAAAA. V gene TRBV5-1 combines with J gene TRBJ1-4, with 10 bases fitting TRBD1. From the germline J gene comes the end of the CDR3, since the read stops 3 residues before it. The CDR3 totals 17 residues. V shed 4 bases, J shed 1 base, and the junction held 7 bases outside the gene matches. Germline V gives CDR1 SGHRS, CDR2 YFSETQ.

About this clone itself: The observed sequence ends 3 residues before the CDR3 terminus, with the missing tail filled in from the germline J gene. The chain is built from TRBV20-1 and TRBJ1-1; maybe TRBD1 (5 bases). The CDR3 spans 14 residues. Germline CDR1 and CDR2: DFQATT and SNEGSKA (reference sequence). Trimming pared 0 bases from V and 4 bases from J, leaving 12 bases between. Incomplete CDR3 DNA: TGCAGTGCTAGAGATCCCCTTAGGGGCACTGAA. Translated, it gives CSARDPLRGTE. The full CDR3 protein reads CSARDPLRGTEAFF.

On this clone: The CDR3 end lies 3 residues beyond the end of the read and is filled in from the germline J gene. The chain joins TRBV13 to TRBJ1-2; TRBD1 is a possible D gene (6 bases). The germline V gene has CDR1 PRHDT and CDR2 FYEKMQ (reference sequence). The CDR3 length is 14 residues. The CDR3 reads CASSSRDITDTYTF. The sequenced part of the CDR3 DNA is TGTGCCAGCAGCTCCCGGGACATCACAGATACC.

With respect to this clone: Coverage ceases 3 residues before the CDR3 finishes, and the germline J gene fills in the end. The chain has TRBV19 and TRBJ1-6; TRBD1 agrees at 7 bases. The CDR3 runs 13 residues. With V trimmed by 8 bases and J by 10 bases, 8 bases remained unmatched. Germline lookup yields CDR1 LNHDA and CDR2 SQIVND (reference sequence). The CDR3 sequence: CASSTGIDSPLHF. Incomplete CDR3 DNA: TGTGCCAGTTCGACAGGGATAGACTCACCC. Complete variable domain (other parts from reference TRBV19 and TRBJ1-6): DGGITQSPKYLFRKEGQNVTLSCEQNLNHDAMYWYRQDPGQGLRLIYYSQIVNDFQKGDIAEGYSVSREKKESFPLTVTSAQKNPTAFYLCASSTGIDSPLHFGNGTRLTVT.

The part of the CDR3 DNA that was read is TGTGCCAGCAGTTACGATCGGGACAGGGACACTGAA. This translates into CASSYDRDRDTE. In full, the CDR3 is CASSYDRDRDTEAFF. V and J are TRBV6-2 or TRBV6-3 and TRBJ1-1; TRBD1 matches 9 bases. The CDR3 goes on 3 residues after the read ends, and that part is filled in from the germline J gene. Losses at the gene ends were 2 bases for V and 3 bases for J; bases not matched to a gene: 4. Per germline, CDR1 MNHEY and CDR2 SVGEGT. This CDR3 region has 15 residues.

A word on this clone: The read ends 3 residues early relative to the CDR3; the germline J gene fills the gap. The chain recombines TRBV14 with TRBJ2-5; D is uncertain. The CDR3 loop spans 14 amino acids. V lost 3 bases and J lost 1, with 9 bases in between. Germline CDR1 SGHDN, CDR2 FVKESK. The CDR3 here is CASSQAGFQETQYF. The CDR3 bases that were read are TGTGCCAGCAGCCAGGCAGGATTCCAAGAGACC.

To note about this clone: The CDR3 is cut off 3 residues early in the read; its end comes from the germline J gene. This chain links TRBV7-6 with TRBJ2-4; D may be TRBD2 (5 bases). This CDR3 region has 14 residues. Germline CDR1 is SGHVS and CDR2 is FNYEAQ. Incomplete CDR3 DNA: TGTGCCAGCAGCCAGCTAGCCACACAAGAGACT. This gives the protein CASSQLATQET. The CDR3 reads in full as CASSQLATQETQYF. Together with reference TRBV7-6 and TRBJ2-4, the CDR3 gives the full variable domain: GAGVSQSPRYKVTKRGQDVALRCDPISGHVSLYWYRQALGQGPEFLTYFNYEAQQDKSGLPNDRFSAERPEGSISTLTIQRTEQRDSAMYRCASSQLATQETQYFGAGTRLSVL.

To note about this clone: The read ends 3 residues early relative to the CDR3; the germline J gene fills the gap. The chain links TRBV13 to TRBJ2-7; D unresolved. Trimming left V 3 bases short and J 2 bases short, with 8 bases between. The length of the CDR3 is 13 residues. CDR1 is PRHDT, CDR2 FYEKMQ, per germline (reference sequence). Partial CDR3 DNA: TGTGCCAGCAGCTTTCGAGGTACCTACGAG. Translated: CASSFRGTYE. The whole CDR3 protein reads CASSFRGTYEQYF.

As for this clone: Read data end 3 residues before the CDR3 end; the end is taken from the germline J gene. The J gene is TRBJ2-2, the V gene TRBV19, with 13 bases that match TRBD2. Germline-derived CDR1 and CDR2 are LNHDA and SQIVND (reference sequence). The CDR3 extends over 14 amino acids. V shed 8 bases and J 8 bases; nucleotides not matched to a gene: 5. The CDR3 loop reads CASARLAGGGELFF. The CDR3 bases that were read are TGTGCCAGTGCCCGACTAGCGGGGGGAGGGGAG.

Note on this clone: The CDR3 end lies 3 residues beyond the end of the read and is filled in from the germline J gene. The chain carries TRBV7-2 and TRBJ1-2; possible D gene TRBD1, 6 bases. This CDR3 region has 15 residues. The germline V gene encodes CDR1 SGHTA and CDR2 FQGNSA. The CDR3 DNA, read in part, is TGTGCCAGCAGCTTACGGACTAGCGGGAGGGGGGAC. This codes for CASSLRTSGRGD. The complete CDR3 sequence is CASSLRTSGRGDYTF. Supplemented by reference TRBV7-2 and TRBJ1-2, the full variable domain reads GAGVSQSPSNKVTEKGKDVELRCDPISGHTALYWYRQSLGQGLEFLIYFQGNSAPDKSGLPSDRFSAERTGGSVSTLTIQRTQQEDSAVYLCASSLRTSGRGDYTFGSGTRLTVV.

As concerns this clone: The read halts 3 residues ahead of the CDR3 end, with the missing end drawn from the germline J gene. The rearrangement links TRBV30 to TRBJ1-5; the D is unclear. The CDR3 extends over 14 amino acids. CDR1 GTSNPN and CDR2 SVGIG come from the germline V gene (reference sequence). Trimming cost V 1 base and J 5 bases, with 12 bases left between them. The CDR3 spells CAWSDTRLDQPQHF. The CDR3 bases that were read are TGTGCCTGGAGTGACACGAGATTGGATCAGCCC.

A note on this clone: The read terminates 3 residues before the CDR3 end, so the remaining end is supplied by the germline J gene. V is TRBV13 and J is TRBJ2-2, with 7 bases fitting TRBD1. J was trimmed by 4 bases and V by 5 bases; bases with no gene match: 4. The CDR3 consists of 14 residues. Germline V gives CDR1 PRHDT, CDR2 FYEKMQ (reference sequence). The part of the CDR3 DNA that was read is TGTGCCAGCAGCGACAGGGTGGTCACCGGGGAG. Protein sequence: CASSDRVVTGE. The whole CDR3 sequence reads CASSDRVVTGELFF.